Given below is one T cell receptor beta chain in context. The data were produced by immunoSEQ multiplex PCR, yet TCRdb's version contains in-frame clones alone and is incomplete. The sample holds about 42,000 clones; about 90% are singletons and the top ten take roughly 4.3%. Patients had to be free of confetti depigmentation, indicating active vitiligo. This CDR3 region has 20 residues. Trimming took 7 bases from V and 0 from J, leaving 25 bases between them. CDR1 is MNHEY and CDR2 is SMNVEV in the germline V gene (reference sequence). These data come from a study of resident and recirculating memory T cells in vitiligo. The overall study: Epidermis came from shave biopsies of lesional and nonlesional sites, plus PBMCs.

Sample: blood. The rearrangement joins TRBV27 to TRBJ2-6, with D possibly TRBD2 on 5 matching bases. This sequence was found in a male donor with vitiligo. The CDR3 DNA is TGTGCCAGCACCCCCCTCGGCAGGACTTTTTCTTACTCTGGGGCCAACGTCCTGACTTTC. Residues: CASTPLGRTFSYSGANVLTF.